A selection of T cell receptor beta chains follows, all from one sample in a study of early T cells in non-severe SARS-CoV-2 infection. Each CDR3 protein gets one entry after TCRdb re-called the 5' RACE reads with MiXCR. Here the sample spans around 63,000 distinct CDR3 sequences, more than 8.5% being singletons. Sequencing was performed on whole blood, taken at baseline. The origin of the receptors is an adult who was a healthcare worker with PCR-confirmed SARS-CoV-2 infection or an uninfected control (not recorded which). Both conserved end residues are part of each CDR3. A D gene is named only where the DNA matches it firmly. Clone size is shown for a subset of rows, as once, few, many or a class of expanded clone.

TRBV6-2/TRBV6-3	many	TRBJ2-4	NA	CASSSASEDKNIQYF	TGTGCCAGCAGTTCGGCCTCAGAAGACAAAAACATTCAGTACTTC
TRBV5-8	NA	TRBJ2-4	TRBD2	CASSLAPLLAGGIKNIQYF	TGTGCCAGCAGCTTGGCCCCCCTTCTAGCGGGAGGGATCAAAAACATTCAGTACTTC
TRBV27	few	TRBJ2-4	NA	CASSLSGAWDIQYF	TGTGCCAGCAGTTTATCGGGGGCATGGGACATTCAGTACTTC
TRBV12-3/TRBV12-4	many	TRBJ2-3	NA	CASSPPGGVSTDTQYF	TGTGCCAGCAGTCCCCCCGGTGGGGTTAGCACAGATACGCAGTATTTT
TRBV29-1	NA	TRBJ2-1	NA	CSVDILAYSYNEQFF	TGCAGCGTTGATATTCTAGCTTACTCATACAATGAGCAGTTCTTC
TRBV28	NA	TRBJ1-1	NA	CAAETHSEAFF	TGTGCCGCGGAGACACATTCTGAAGCTTTCTTT
TRBV9	few	TRBJ2-5	NA	CASSVGSGETQYF	TGTGCCAGCAGCGTCGGGAGCGGGGAGACCCAGTACTTC
TRBV19	many	TRBJ2-6	NA	CASSSGFARSGANVLTF	TGTGCCAGTAGTTCCGGGTTTGCGAGATCTGGGGCCAACGTCCTGACTTTC
TRBV19	many	TRBJ2-5	TRBD2	CASSPGTSGKETQYF	TGTGCCAGCTCCCCCGGGACTAGCGGAAAAGAGACCCAGTACTTC
TRBV18	NA	TRBJ1-5	NA	CASSGSWDQPQHF	TGTGCCAGCTCCGGGAGTTGGGATCAGCCCCAGCATTTT
TRBV11-3	many	TRBJ2-1	NA	CASSLGSSVWNEQFF	TGTGCCAGCAGCTTAGGGTCGAGCGTTTGGAATGAGCAGTTCTTC
TRBV7-2	many	TRBJ1-5	NA	CASSSGQNQPQHF	TGTGCCAGCAGTTCCGGACAGAATCAGCCCCAGCATTTT
TRBV11-2	NA	TRBJ1-1	NA	CASRFNGQTEAFF	TGTGCCAGCAGATTCAATGGACAGACTGAAGCTTTCTTT
TRBV12-3/TRBV12-4	NA	TRBJ2-1	TRBD2	CASSLTTSGNNEQFF	TGTGCCAGCAGTTTAACGACTAGCGGAAACAATGAGCAGTTCTTC
TRBV2	NA	TRBJ1-1	NA	CATRKNYRVGNTEAFF	TGTGCCACCAGAAAAAATTACAGGGTAGGGAACACTGAAGCTTTCTTT
TRBV20-1	many	TRBJ1-1	NA	CSARAGDRTNTEAFF	TGCAGTGCTAGAGCCGGAGACAGGACGAACACTGAAGCTTTCTTT
TRBV12-3/TRBV12-4	many	TRBJ2-1	TRBD2	CASSYHASGTGRTYNEQFF	TGTGCCAGCAGTTACCACGCTAGCGGGACTGGTAGGACCTACAATGAGCAGTTCTTC
TRBV7-2	many	TRBJ2-1	NA	CASSFLGPASSYNEQFF	TGTGCCAGCAGCTTCCTCGGACCCGCGAGCTCCTACAATGAGCAGTTCTTC
TRBV7-3	many	TRBJ2-3	NA	CASSGSTDTQYF	TGTGCCAGCAGCGGTAGCACAGATACGCAGTATTTT
TRBV20-1	NA	TRBJ2-1	NA	CSATGGDTYNEQFF	TGCAGTGCCACTGGGGGGGACACCTACAATGAGCAGTTCTTC
TRBV6-2/TRBV6-3	many	TRBJ1-2	TRBD1	CASRVGQGRGYTF	TGTGCCAGCAGAGTCGGACAGGGCCGCGGCTACACCTTC
TRBV6-1	many	TRBJ2-6	NA	CASSDGYSGANVLTF	TGTGCCAGCAGTGATGGATACTCTGGGGCCAACGTCCTGACTTTC
TRBV24-1	many	TRBJ2-6	NA	CATEDRLSGANVLTF	TGTGCCACAGAGGACAGACTCTCTGGGGCCAACGTCCTGACTTTC
TRBV12-3/TRBV12-4	few	TRBJ2-1	TRBD2	CASSSTSGSKNEQFF	TGTGCCAGCAGTTCGACTAGCGGGAGTAAGAATGAGCAGTTCTTC
TRBV7-9	many	TRBJ2-7	NA	CASSLAGGSSSTYEQYF	TGTGCCAGCAGCTTAGCGGGTGGCAGCAGCTCCACCTACGAGCAGTACTTC